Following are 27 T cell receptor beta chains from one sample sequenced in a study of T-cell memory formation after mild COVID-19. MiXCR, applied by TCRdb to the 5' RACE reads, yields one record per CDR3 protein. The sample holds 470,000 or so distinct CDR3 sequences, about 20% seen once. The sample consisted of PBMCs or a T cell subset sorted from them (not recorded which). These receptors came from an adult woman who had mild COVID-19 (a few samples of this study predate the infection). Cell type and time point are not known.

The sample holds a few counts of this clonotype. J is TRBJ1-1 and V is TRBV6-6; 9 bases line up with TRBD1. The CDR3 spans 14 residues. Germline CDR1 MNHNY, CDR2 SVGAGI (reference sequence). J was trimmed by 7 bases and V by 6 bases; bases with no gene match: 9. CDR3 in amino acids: CASSYTTGGGEAFF. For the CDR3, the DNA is TGTGCCAGCAGCTATACAACAGGGGGCGGTGAAGCTTTCTTT.

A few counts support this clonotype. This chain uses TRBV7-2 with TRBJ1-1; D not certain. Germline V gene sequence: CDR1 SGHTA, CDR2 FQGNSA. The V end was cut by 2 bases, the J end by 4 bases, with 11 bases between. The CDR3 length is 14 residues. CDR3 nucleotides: TGTGCCAGCAGCTTAAGAGTTTGGAGCACTGAAGCTTTCTTT. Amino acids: CASSLRVWSTEAFF.

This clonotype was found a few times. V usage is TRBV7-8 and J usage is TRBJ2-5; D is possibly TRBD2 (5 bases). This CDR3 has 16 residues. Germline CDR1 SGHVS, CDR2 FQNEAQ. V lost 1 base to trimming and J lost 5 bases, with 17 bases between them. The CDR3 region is CASSLVYAGKDETQYF. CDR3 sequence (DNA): TGTGCCAGCAGCTTAGTGTACGCCGGGAAGGATGAGACCCAGTACTTC.

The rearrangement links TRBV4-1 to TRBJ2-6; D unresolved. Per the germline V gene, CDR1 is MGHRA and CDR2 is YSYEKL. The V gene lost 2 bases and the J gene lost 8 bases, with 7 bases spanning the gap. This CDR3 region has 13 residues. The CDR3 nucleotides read TGCGCCAGCAGCCAACCGGGTTCCAACGTCCTGACTTTC. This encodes CASSQPGSNVLTF.

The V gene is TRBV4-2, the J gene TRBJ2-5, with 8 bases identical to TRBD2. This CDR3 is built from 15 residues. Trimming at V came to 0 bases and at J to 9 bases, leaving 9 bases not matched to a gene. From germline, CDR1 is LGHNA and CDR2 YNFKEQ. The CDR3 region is CASSQDVAGKVSQYF. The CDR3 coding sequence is TGTGCCAGCAGCCAAGACGTAGCGGGAAAGGTATCCCAGTACTTC.

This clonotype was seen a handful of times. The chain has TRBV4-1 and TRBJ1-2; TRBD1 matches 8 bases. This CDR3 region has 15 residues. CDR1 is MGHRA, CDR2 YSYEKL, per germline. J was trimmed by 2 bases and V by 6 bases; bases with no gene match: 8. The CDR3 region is CASRPQGVLNYGYTF. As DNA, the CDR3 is TGCGCCAGCAGACCACAGGGGGTCTTGAACTATGGCTACACCTTC.

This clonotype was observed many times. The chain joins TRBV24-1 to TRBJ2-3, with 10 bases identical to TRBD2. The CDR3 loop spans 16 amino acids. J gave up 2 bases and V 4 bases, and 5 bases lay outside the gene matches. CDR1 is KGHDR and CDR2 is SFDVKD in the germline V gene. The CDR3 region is CATSDPSGGNTDTQYF. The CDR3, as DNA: TGTGCCACCAGTGACCCTAGCGGGGGTAACACAGATACGCAGTATTTT.

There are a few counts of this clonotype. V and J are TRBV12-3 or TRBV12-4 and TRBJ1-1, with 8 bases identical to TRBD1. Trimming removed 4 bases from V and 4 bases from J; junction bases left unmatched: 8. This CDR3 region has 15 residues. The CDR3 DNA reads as TGTGCCAGCAGTTCCCCTCGGACAGGGTTCACTGAAGCTTTCTTT. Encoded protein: CASSSPRTGFTEAFF.

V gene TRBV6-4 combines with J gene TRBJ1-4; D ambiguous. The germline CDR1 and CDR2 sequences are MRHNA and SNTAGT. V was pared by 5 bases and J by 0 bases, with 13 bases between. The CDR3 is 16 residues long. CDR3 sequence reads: CASSFPGRTTNEKLFF. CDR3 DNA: TGTGCCAGCAGTTTTCCGGGCAGAACAACTAATGAAAAACTGTTTTTT.

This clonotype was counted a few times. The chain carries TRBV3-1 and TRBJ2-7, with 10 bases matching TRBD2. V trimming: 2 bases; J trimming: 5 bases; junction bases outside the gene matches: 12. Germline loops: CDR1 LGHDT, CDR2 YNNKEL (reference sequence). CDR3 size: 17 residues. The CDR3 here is CASSQPGGLAGADEQYF. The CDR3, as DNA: TGTGCCAGCAGCCAACCGGGGGGGCTAGCGGGAGCGGACGAGCAGTACTTC.

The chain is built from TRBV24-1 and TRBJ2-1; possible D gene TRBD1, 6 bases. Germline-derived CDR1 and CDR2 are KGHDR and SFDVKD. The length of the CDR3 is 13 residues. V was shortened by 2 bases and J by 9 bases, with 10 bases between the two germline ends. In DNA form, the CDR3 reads TGTGCCACCAGTGATTCCAACAGGGTTGAGCAGTTCTTC. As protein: CATSDSNRVEQFF.

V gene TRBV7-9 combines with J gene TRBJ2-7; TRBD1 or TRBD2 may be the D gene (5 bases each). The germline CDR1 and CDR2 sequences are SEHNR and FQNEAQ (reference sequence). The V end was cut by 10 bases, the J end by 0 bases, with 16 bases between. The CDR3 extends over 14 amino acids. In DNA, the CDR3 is TGTGCCACCGCCAGTGGGGGTATCTCCTACGAGCAGTACTTC. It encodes CATASGGISYEQYF. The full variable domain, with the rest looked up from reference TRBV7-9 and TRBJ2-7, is DTGVSQNPRHKITKRGQNVTFRCDPISEHNRLYWYRQTLGQGPEFLTYFQNEAQLEKSRLLSDRFSAERPKGSFSTLEIQRTEQGDSAMYLCATASGGISYEQYFGPGTRLTVT.

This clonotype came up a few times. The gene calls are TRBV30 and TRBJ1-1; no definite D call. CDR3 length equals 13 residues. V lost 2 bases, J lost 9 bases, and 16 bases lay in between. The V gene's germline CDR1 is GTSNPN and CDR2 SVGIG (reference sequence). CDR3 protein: CAWSTLPPGKAFF. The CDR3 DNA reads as TGTGCCTGGAGTACCTTACCCCCCGGGAAAGCTTTCTTT.

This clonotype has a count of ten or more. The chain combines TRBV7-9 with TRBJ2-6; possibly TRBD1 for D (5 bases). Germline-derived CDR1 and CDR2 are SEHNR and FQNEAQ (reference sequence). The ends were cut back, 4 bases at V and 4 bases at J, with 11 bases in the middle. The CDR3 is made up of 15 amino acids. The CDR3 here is CASSSQGTGANVLTF. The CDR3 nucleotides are TGTGCCAGCAGCTCGCAGGGTACAGGGGCCAACGTCCTGACTTTC.

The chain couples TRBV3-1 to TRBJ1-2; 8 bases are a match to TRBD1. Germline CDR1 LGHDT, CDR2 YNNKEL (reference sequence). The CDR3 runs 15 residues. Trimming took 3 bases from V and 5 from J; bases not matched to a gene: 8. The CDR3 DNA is TGTGCCAGCAGCCATAGGACAGGGAGTCTGTATGGCTACACCTTC. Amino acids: CASSHRTGSLYGYTF. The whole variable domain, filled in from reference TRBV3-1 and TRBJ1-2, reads DTAVSQTPKYLVTQMGNDKSIKCEQNLGHDTMYWYKQDSKKFLKIMFSYNNKELIINETVPNRFSPKSPDKAHLNLHINSLELGDSAVYFCASSHRTGSLYGYTFGSGTRLTVV.

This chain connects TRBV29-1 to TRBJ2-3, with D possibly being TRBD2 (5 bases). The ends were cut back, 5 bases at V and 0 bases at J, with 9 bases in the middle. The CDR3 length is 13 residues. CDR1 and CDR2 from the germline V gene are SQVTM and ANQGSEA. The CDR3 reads CSVRGRSTDTQYF. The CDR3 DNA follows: TGCAGCGTTCGAGGGCGCAGCACAGATACGCAGTATTTT.

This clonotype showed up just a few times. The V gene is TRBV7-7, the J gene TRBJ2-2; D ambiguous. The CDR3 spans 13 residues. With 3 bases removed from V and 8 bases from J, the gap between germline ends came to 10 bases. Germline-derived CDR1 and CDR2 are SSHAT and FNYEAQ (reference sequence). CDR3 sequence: CASSFLPRGELFF. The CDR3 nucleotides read TGTGCCAGCAGCTTTCTGCCGAGAGGGGAGCTGTTTTTT.

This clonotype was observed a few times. CDR3: CASSQGRWREAYNEQFF. The DNA of the CDR3 is TGTGCCAGCAGCCAGGGGAGGTGGCGGGAGGCCTACAATGAGCAGTTCTTC. This chain uses TRBV4-2 with TRBJ2-1; TRBD2 matches 8 bases. Trimming removed 3 bases from V and 2 bases from J; junction bases left unmatched: 9. The length of the CDR3 is 17 residues. CDR1 and CDR2 from the germline V gene are LGHNA and YNFKEQ.

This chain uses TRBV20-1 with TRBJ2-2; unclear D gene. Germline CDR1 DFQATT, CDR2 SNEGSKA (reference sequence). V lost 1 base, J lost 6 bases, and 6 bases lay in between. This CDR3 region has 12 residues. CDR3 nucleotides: TGCAGTGCTAGAGCTAGGGCCGGGGAGCTGTTTTTT. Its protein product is CSARARAGELFF.

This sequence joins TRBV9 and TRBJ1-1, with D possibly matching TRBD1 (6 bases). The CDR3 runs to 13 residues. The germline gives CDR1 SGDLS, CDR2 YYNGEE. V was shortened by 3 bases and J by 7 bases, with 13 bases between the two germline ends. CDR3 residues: CASSEGGQGEAFF. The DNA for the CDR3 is TGTGCCAGCAGCGAGGGGGGTCAGGGTGAAGCTTTCTTT.

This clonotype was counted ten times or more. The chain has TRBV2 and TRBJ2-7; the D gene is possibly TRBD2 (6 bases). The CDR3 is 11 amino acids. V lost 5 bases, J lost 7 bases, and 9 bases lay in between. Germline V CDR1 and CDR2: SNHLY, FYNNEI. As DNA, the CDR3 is TGTGCCAGCAGTCCTAGCGTTGAGCAGTACTTC. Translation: CASSPSVEQYF.

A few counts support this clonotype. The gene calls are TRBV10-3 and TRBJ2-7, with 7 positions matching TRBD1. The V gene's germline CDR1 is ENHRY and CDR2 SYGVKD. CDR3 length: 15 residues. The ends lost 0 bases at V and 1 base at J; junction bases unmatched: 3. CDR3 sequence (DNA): TGTGCCATCAGTGAGTCACAGGGGACGTCCTACGAGCAGTACTTC. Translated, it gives CAISESQGTSYEQYF.

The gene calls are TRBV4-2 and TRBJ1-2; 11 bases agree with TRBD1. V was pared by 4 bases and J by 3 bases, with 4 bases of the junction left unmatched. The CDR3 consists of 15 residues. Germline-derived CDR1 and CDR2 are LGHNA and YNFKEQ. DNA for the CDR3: TGTGCCAGCAGCCGGGGGACAGGGGGGTACTATGGCTACACCTTC. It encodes CASSRGTGGYYGYTF.

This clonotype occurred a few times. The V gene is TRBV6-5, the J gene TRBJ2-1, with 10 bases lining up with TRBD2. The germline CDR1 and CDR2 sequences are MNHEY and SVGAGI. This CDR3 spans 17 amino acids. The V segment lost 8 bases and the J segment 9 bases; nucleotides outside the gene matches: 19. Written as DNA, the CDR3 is TGTGCCAGCTCAATCCTAGCGGGAGACTCCCCACGCGCTGAGCAGTTCTTC. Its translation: CASSILAGDSPRAEQFF.

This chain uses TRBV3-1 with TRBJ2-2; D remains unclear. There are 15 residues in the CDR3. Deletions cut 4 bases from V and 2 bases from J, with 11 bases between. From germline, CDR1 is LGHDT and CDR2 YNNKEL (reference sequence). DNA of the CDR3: TGTGCCAGCAGCCCCCGCGGAGTCAACACCGGGGAGCTGTTTTTT. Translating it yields CASSPRGVNTGELFF.

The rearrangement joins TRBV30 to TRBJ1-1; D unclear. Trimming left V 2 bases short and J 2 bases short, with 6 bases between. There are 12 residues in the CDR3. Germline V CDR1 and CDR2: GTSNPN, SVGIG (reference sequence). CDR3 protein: CAWSYSNTEAFF. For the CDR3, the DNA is TGTGCCTGGAGTTATAGTAACACTGAAGCTTTCTTT.

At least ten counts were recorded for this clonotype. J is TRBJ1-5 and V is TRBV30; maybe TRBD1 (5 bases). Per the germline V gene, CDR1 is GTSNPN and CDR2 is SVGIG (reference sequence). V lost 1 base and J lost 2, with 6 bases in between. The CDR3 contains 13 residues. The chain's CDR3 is CAWSEGRNQPQHF. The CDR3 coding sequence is TGTGCCTGGAGTGAGGGGCGCAATCAGCCCCAGCATTTT.